This T cell receptor beta chain was recovered during a study of neurological immune-mediated disorders. General study findings and limits: TCR-beta repertoires seemed private in all groups, with no expanded CDR3 amino acid sequences shared.

Time point noted: longitudinal time-point 1 (baseline). TCRdb redid the calling of the 5' RACE reads with MiXCR, one entry per CDR3 protein. Among 55,000 to 80,000 distinct CDR3 sequences listed, roughly 15% were seen once. The ends were cut back, 1 base at V and 0 bases at J, with 9 bases in the middle. The CDR3 is made up of 15 amino acids. CDR1 and CDR2 (germline): SGHDT, YYEEEE. This clonotype has a single count. Its target is unknown. V is TRBV5-6 and J is TRBJ2-3; maybe TRBD1 (5 bases). The sample taken for sequencing was PBMCs. The sequence was collected from a female donor with HTLV-1-associated myelopathy (HAM/TSP). CDR3 DNA sequence: TGTGCCAGCAGCTTGTTTGGGGCTAGCACAGATACGCAGTATTTT. Translated: CASSLFGASTDTQYF.